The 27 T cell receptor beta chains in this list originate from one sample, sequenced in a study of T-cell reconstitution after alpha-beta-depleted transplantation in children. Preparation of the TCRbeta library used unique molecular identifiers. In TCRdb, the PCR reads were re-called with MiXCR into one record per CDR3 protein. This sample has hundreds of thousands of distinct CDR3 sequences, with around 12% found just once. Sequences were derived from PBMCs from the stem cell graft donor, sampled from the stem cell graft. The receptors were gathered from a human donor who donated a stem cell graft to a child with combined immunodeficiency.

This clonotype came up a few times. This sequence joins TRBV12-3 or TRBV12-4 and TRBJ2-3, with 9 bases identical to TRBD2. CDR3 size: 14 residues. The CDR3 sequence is CATGAGGPTDTQYF. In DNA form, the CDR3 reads TGTGCAACCGGGGCGGGGGGGCCGACAGATACGCAGTATTTT.

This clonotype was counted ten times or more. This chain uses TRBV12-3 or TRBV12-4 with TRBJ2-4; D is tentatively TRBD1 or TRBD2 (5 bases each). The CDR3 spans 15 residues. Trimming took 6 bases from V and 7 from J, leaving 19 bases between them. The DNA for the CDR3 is TGTGCCAGCAGCGCTGGGACGGACTTGATGAACATTCAGTACTTC. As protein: CASSAGTDLMNIQYF.

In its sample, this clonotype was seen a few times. The CDR3 loop reads CASSLGTTGLAQFEQYF. In DNA, the CDR3 is TGCGCCAGCAGCTTGGGAACCACGGGACTAGCACAATTCGAGCAGTACTTC. The chain uses TRBV5-1 and TRBJ2-7; 9 bases fit TRBD2. V trimming: 0 bases; J trimming: 6 bases; junction bases outside the gene matches: 13. This CDR3 is built from 17 residues. CDR1 is SGHRS, CDR2 YFSETQ, per germline. Together with reference TRBV5-1 and TRBJ2-7, the CDR3 gives the full variable domain: KAGVTQTPRYLIKTRGQQVTLSCSPISGHRSVSWYQQTPGQGLQFLFEYFSETQRNKGNFPGRFSGRQFSNSRSEMNVSTLELGDSALYLCASSLGTTGLAQFEQYFGPGTRLTVT.

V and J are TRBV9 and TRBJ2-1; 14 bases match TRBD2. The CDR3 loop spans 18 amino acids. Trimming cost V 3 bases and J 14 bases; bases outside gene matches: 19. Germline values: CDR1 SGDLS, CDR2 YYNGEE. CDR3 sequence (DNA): TGTGCCAGCAGCGCCGACCCCACGGGACTAGCGGGAGAAAGTAAGGAGTTCTTC. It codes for CASSADPTGLAGESKEFF.

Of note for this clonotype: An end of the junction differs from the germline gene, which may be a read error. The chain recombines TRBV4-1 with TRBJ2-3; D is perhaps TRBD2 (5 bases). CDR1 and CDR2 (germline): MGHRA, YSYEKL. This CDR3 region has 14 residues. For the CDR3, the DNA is TGCGCCAGCATCCAAGATCCGGGGACAGATACGCAGTATTTT. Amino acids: CASIQDPGTDTQYF.

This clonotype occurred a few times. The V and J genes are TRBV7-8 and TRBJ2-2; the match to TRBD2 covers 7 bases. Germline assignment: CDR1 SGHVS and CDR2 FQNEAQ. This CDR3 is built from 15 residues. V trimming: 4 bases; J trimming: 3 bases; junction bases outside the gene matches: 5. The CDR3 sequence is CASSSGTIYTGELFF. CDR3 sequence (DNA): TGTGCCAGCAGCTCCGGGACTATCTACACCGGGGAGCTGTTTTTT.

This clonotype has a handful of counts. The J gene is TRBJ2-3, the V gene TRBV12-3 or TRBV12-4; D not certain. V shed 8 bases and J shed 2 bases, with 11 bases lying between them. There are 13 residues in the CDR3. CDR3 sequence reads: CASSRGATDTQYF. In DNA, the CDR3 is TGTGCCAGCTCTAGAGGAGCCACAGATACGCAGTATTTT.

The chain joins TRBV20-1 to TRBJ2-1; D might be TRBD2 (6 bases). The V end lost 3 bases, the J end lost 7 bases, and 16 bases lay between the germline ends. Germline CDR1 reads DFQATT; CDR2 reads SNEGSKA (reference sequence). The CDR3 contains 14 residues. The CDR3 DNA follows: TGCAGTGCTAGCCCGTCGACTAGTAGGAATGAGCAGTTCTTC. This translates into CSASPSTSRNEQFF.

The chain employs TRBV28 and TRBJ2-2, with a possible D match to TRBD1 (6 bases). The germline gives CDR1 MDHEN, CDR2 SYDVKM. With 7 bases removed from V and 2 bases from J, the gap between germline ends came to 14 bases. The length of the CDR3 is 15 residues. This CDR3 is CASTSRGINTGELFF. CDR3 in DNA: TGTGCCAGCACCTCCAGGGGTATCAACACCGGGGAGCTGTTTTTT.

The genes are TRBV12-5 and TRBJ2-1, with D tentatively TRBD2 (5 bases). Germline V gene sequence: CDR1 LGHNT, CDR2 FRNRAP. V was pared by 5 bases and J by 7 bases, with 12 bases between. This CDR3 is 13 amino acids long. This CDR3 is CASGPGRGNEQFF. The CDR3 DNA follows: TGTGCTAGTGGTCCAGGCCGAGGGAATGAGCAGTTCTTC.

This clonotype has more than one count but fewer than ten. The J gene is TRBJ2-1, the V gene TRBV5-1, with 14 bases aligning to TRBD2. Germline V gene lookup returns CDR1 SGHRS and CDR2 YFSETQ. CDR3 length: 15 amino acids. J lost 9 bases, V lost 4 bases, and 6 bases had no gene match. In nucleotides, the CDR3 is TGCGCCAGCAGCCCGGGACTAGCGGGAGACATTGAGCAGTTCTTC. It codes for CASSPGLAGDIEQFF.

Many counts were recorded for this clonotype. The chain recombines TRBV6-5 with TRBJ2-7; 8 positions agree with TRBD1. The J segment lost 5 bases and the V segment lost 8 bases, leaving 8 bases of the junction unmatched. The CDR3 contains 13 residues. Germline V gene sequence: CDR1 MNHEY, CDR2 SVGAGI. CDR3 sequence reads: CASGQGGYDEQYF. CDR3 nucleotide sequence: TGTGCCAGCGGACAGGGCGGTTATGACGAGCAGTACTTC.

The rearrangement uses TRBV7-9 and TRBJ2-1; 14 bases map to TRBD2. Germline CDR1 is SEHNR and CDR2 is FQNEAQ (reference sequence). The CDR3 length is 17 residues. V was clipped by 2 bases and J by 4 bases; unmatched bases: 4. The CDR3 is CASSLPGTSGGYNEQFF. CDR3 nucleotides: TGTGCCAGCAGCTTACCCGGGACTAGCGGGGGATACAATGAGCAGTTCTTC.

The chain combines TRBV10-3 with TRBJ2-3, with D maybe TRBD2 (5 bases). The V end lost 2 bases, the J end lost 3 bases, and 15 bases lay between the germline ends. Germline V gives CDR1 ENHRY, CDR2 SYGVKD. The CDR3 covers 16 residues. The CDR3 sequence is CAISEPGREGTDTQYF. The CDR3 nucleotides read TGTGCCATCAGTGAGCCGGGCCGTGAGGGTACAGATACGCAGTATTTT.

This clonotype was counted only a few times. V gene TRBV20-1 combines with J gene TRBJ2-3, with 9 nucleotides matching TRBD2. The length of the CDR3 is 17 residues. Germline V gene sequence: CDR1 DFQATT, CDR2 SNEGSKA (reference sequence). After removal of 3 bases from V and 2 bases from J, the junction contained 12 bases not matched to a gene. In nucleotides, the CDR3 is TGCAGTGCTAGGCCCGGAGGGCTAGCGGGGCCCACAGATACGCAGTATTTT. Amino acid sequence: CSARPGGLAGPTDTQYF.

Written as DNA, the CDR3 is TGCAGTGCTAGAGAGGGGGGAACCTACGAGCAGTACTTC. Protein: CSAREGGTYEQYF. The rearrangement uses TRBV20-1 and TRBJ2-7; D is perhaps TRBD2 (6 bases). Trimming removed 0 bases from V and 2 bases from J, with 8 bases in between. There are 13 residues in the CDR3. Germline CDR1 DFQATT, CDR2 SNEGSKA (reference sequence).

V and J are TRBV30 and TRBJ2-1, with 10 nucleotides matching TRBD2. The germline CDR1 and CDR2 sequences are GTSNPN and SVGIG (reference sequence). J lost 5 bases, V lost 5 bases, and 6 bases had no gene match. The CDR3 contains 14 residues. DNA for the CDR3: TGTGCCTGGGATACTAGCGGGATAAACAATGAGCAGTTCTTC. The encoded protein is CAWDTSGINNEQFF.

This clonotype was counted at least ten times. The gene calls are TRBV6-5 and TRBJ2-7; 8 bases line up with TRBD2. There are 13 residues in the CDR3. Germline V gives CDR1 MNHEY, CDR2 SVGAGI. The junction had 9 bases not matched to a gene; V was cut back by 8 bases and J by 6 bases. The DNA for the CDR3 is TGTGCCAGCCGGGGGGGCCCGACCTTCGAGCAGTACTTC. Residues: CASRGGPTFEQYF.

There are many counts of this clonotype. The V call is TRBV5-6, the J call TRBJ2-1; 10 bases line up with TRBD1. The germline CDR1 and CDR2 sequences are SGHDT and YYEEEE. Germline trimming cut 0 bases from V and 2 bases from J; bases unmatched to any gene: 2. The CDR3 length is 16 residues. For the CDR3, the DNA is TGTGCCAGCAGCTTGGAAGGACAGGGGGCCTACAATGAGCAGTTCTTC. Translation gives CASSLEGQGAYNEQFF.

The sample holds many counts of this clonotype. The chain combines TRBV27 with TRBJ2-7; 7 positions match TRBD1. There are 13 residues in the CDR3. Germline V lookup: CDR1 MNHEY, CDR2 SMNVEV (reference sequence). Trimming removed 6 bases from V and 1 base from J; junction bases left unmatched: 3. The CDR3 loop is CASSRQGSYEQYF. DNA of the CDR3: TGTGCCAGCAGCCGACAGGGATCCTACGAGCAGTACTTC.

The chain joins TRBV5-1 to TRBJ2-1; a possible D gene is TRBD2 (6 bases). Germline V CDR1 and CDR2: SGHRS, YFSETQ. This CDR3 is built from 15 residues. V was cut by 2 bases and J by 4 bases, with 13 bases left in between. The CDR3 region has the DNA TGCGCCAGCAGCTTAGTAGCGGTAGGGTACAATGAGCAGTTCTTC. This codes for CASSLVAVGYNEQFF.

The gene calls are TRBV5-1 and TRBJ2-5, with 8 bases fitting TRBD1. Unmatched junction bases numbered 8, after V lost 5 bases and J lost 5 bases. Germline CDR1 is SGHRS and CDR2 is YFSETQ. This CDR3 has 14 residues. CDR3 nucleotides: TGCGCCAGCAGTTTACAGGGGGTGCGGGAGACCCAGTACTTC. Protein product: CASSLQGVRETQYF. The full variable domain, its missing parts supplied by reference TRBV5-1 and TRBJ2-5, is KAGVTQTPRYLIKTRGQQVTLSCSPISGHRSVSWYQQTPGQGLQFLFEYFSETQRNKGNFPGRFSGRQFSNSRSEMNVSTLELGDSALYLCASSLQGVRETQYFGPGTRLLVL.

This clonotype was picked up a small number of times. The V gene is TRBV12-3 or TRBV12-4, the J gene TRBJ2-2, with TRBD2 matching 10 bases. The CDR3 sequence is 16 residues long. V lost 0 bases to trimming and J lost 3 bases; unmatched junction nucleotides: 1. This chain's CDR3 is CASSLALAGDTGELFF. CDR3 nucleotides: TGTGCCAGCAGTTTAGCGCTAGCGGGAGACACCGGGGAGCTGTTTTTT.

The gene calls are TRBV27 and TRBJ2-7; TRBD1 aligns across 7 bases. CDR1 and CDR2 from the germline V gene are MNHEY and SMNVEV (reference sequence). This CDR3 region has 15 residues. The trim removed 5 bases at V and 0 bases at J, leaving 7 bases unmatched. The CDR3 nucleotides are TGTGCCAGCAGTATAGCCGGGACAGCCTCCTACGAGCAGTACTTC. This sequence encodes CASSIAGTASYEQYF.

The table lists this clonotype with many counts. The CDR3 region has the DNA TGTGCCAGCAGTTACGGCGCGTTAAGGGAAGCTTTCTTT. This translates into CASSYGALREAFF. The chain links TRBV6-5 to TRBJ1-1; D is ambiguous. Trimming took 2 bases from V and 8 from J, leaving 12 bases between them. CDR3 length: 13 residues. Germline CDR1 MNHEY, CDR2 SVGAGI.

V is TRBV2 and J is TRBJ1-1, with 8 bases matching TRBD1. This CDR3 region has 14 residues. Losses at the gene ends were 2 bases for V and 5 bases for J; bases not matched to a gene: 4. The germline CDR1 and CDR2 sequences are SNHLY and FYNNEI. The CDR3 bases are TGTGCCAGCAGTGAACAGGGGGCGGAAACTGAAGCTTTCTTT. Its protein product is CASSEQGAETEAFF.

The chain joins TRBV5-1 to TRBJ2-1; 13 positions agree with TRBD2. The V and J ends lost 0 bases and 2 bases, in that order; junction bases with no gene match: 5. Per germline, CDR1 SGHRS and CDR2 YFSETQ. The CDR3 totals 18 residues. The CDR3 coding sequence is TGCGCCAGCAGCTTGGGACTAGCGGGGGGCCCCACCTACAATGAGCAGTTCTTC. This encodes CASSLGLAGGPTYNEQFF. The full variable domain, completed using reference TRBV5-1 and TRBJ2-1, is KAGVTQTPRYLIKTRGQQVTLSCSPISGHRSVSWYQQTPGQGLQFLFEYFSETQRNKGNFPGRFSGRQFSNSRSEMNVSTLELGDSALYLCASSLGLAGGPTYNEQFFGPGTRLTVL.